This is a list of T cell receptor beta chains from one sample in a study of blood T cell repertoires in COVID-19. Sequencing used immunoSEQ multiplex PCR; TCRdb keeps in-frame clones, though not all of them. This sample has roughly 390,000 clones, with approximately 87% found just once. The sequenced material came from peripheral blood. The receptors stem from a woman under 40 with COVID-19, enrolled during active disease. Each CDR3 is given with its conserved first and last residue. The order of the fields is V gene, CDR3 length, J gene, CDR3 protein.

>TRBV7-2|15|TRBJ2-2
CASSLARTSAGELFF
>TRBV2|12|TRBJ2-1
CASSGEGSEQFF
>TRBV15|15|TRBJ2-3
CATSRSTGRTDTQYF
>TRBV10-3|15|TRBJ1-2
CAISRAGTGNYGYTF
>TRBV19|15|TRBJ2-7
CASSGDRDSYYEQYF
>TRBV9|15|TRBJ1-3
CASSVAPRTGNTIYF
>TRBV19|14|TRBJ2-7
CASSIEVSSYEQYF
>TRBV9|16|TRBJ2-1
CASSVWASGWYNEQFF
>TRBV7-2|12|TRBJ2-1
CASSGTGTSRIF
>TRBV13|17|TRBJ2-6
CASSLGQEGSGANVLTF
>TRBV15|14|TRBJ2-7
CATSREGAGHEQYF
>TRBV15|16|TRBJ2-3
CATSSGGGVSTDTQYF
>TRBV5-6|14|TRBJ1-2
CASSLTRQGWGYTF
>TRBV5-6|14|TRBJ1-3
CASSFWSSGNTIYF
>TRBV5-1|15|TRBJ1-1
CASSLGNRGRTEAFF
>TRBV6-5|16|TRBJ1-2
CASSYLTTPSSYGYTF
>TRBV7-3|13|TRBJ2-2
CASSATGAGELFF
>TRBV19|15|TRBJ2-1
CASTPGLKGQGEQFF
>TRBV2|11|TRBJ2-7
CASSPTGLSYF
>TRBV10-3|15|TRBJ1-3
CAISESGASGNTIYF
>TRBV28|12|TRBJ1-1
CASSLLDRYAFF
>TRBV9|18|TRBJ2-3
CASSTKVVGPGGTDTQYF
>TRBV28|11|TRBJ2-3
CASRHAFSQYF
>TRBV6-5|14|TRBJ1-1
CASKIPGGNTEAFF
>TRBV6-6|13|TRBJ1-5
CASSYSQDQPQHF
>TRBV10-3|16|TRBJ2-3
CAIGAGEGTRTDTQYF
>TRBV9|15|TRBJ2-3
CASSVASGRDYTQYF
>TRBV30|16|TRBJ2-1
CAYTRTGEGSYNEQFF
>TRBV2|13|TRBJ2-7
CASKASGSYEQYF
>TRBV19|15|TRBJ2-7
CASSPGGDRDHEQYF
>TRBV30|15|TRBJ2-7
CAWRPGLRPSYEQYF
>TRBV6-2/TRBV6-3|13|TRBJ1-2
CASSNAGDYGYTF
>TRBV6-2/TRBV6-3|16|TRBJ2-1
CASSPEGSPAYNEQFF
>TRBV3-1/TRBV3-2|14|TRBJ2-7
CASSPGTSQYEQYF
>TRBV11-2|16|TRBJ1-6
CASSARQMGFNSPLHF
>TRBV19|13|TRBJ1-1
CASSTREDTEAFF
>TRBV25-1|14|TRBJ1-4
CASSLGQANEKLFF
>TRBV21-1|22|TRBJ2-3
CASSKIPLRLAESLSCTDTQYF
>TRBV20-1|11|TRBJ2-3
CSASGRDTQYF
>TRBV13|15|TRBJ2-5
CASSHTYLYQETQYF
>TRBV19|15|TRBJ2-1
CASSQSGWSYNEQFF
>TRBV3-1/TRBV3-2|12|TRBJ1-6
CASSQVGSPLHF
>TRBV5-1|17|TRBJ2-2
CASSLAGTRPGAGELFF
>TRBV5-1|15|TRBJ2-2
CASSSGQGRAGELFF
>TRBV6-5|14|TRBJ1-1
CASSYQGRYTEAFF
>TRBV15|14|TRBJ1-1
CATSRGEMNTEAFF
>TRBV11-2|16|TRBJ2-5
CASSRPTGGADQTQYF
>TRBV6-1|16|TRBJ1-2
CASSEDSFALLYGYTF
>TRBV14|13|TRBJ1-2
CASSPFPNYGYTF
>TRBV28|14|TRBJ2-2
CASSFTERGGELFF
>TRBV5-1|19|TRBJ2-7
CASSPSTSITGSRAYEQYF
>TRBV7-9|18|TRBJ2-1
CASSSRPPLAGAGNEQFF